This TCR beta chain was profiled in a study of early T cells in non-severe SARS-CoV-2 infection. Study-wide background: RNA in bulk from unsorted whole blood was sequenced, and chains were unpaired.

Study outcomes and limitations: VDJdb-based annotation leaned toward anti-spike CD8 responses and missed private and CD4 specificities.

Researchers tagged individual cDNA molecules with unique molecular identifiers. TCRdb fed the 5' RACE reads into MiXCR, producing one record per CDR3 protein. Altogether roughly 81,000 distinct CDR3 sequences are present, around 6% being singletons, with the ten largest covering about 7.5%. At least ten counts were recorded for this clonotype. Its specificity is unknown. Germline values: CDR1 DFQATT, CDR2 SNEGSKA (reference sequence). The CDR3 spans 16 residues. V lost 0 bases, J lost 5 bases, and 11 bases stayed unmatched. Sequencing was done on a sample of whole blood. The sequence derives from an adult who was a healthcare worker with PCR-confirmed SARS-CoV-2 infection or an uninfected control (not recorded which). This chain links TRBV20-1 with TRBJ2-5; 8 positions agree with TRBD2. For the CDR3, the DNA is TGCAGTGCTAGAGAGGGCCAGCGGGGGTTTGGGGAGACCCAGTACTTC. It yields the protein CSAREGQRGFGETQYF.